This is a list of T cell receptor beta chains from one sample in a study of identical twins. TCRdb independently ran MiXCR on the 5' RACE reads; one entry per CDR3 protein. Of approximately 220,000 distinct CDR3 sequences in the sample, 7.5% were seen once. These data were also filed under a second study, of yellow fever vaccine responses in identical twins.

Source material: memory (CD45RO+) T cells sorted from blood. Receptors originate from a woman under 30 in good health. Each CDR3 is given with its conserved first and last residue. D genes are given only for firm matches. Some rows mark clone size as missing; the rest say once, few, many or name a class of expanded clone.

few	17	TRBV4-3	.	TRBJ2-1	TGCGCCAGCAGCCAAGGGGGCAGTGCTTCTCCATCCAATGAGCAGTTCTTC	CASSQGGSASPSNEQFF
many	16	TRBV5-1	TRBD1	TRBJ2-1	TGCGCCAGCAGCCTGACCGGGACAGGGCTATACAATGAGCAGTTCTTC	CASSLTGTGLYNEQFF
.	16	TRBV28	.	TRBJ2-3	TGTGCCAGCAGTTTTTTTTGGAGGGTATTGACAGATACGCAGTATTTT	CASSFFWRVLTDTQYF
few	13	TRBV4-2	TRBD1	TRBJ1-5	TGTGCCAGCAGCGCGGACAGGGATCAGCCCCAGCATTTT	CASSADRDQPQHF
few	15	TRBV20-1	TRBD1	TRBJ2-3	TGCAGTGCTAGAGATCCGGGACAGGGGGCCGATACGCAGTATTTT	CSARDPGQGADTQYF
many	15	TRBV12-3/TRBV12-4	TRBD1	TRBJ2-3	TGTGCCAGCAGTCCCCGGGACAGCAGAACAGATACGCAGTATTTT	CASSPRDSRTDTQYF
few	15	TRBV7-3	TRBD1	TRBJ2-2	TGTGCCAGCAGTTCGGGGCCCCAGGGGGCCGGGGAGCTGTTTTTT	CASSSGPQGAGELFF
many	12	TRBV29-1	.	TRBJ2-5	TGCAGTGCCGGGCTCCATAAAGAGACCCAGTACTTC	CSAGLHKETQYF
many	15	TRBV12-3/TRBV12-4	TRBD2	TRBJ2-7	TGTGCCAGCAGTTTTAGCGGGAGGTTCAACTACGAGCAGTACTTC	CASSFSGRFNYEQYF
.	13	TRBV7-2	.	TRBJ1-5	TGTGCCAGCAGCTTACGGGGGGTTGGGCCCCAGCATTTT	CASSLRGVGPQHF
.	14	TRBV20-1	TRBD1	TRBJ1-2	TGCAGTTCCTCATTGCCGGGACAGCACTATGGCTACACCTTC	CSSSLPGQHYGYTF
many	12	TRBV7-9	.	TRBJ2-3	TGTGCCAGCAGCTCGGACTCAAATACCGAGTATTTT	CASSSDSNTEYF
.	13	TRBV18	.	TRBJ2-7	TGTGCCAGCTCAGCGGGACAGCTCTGCGAGCAGTACTTC	CASSAGQLCEQYF
.	15	TRBV6-1	TRBD2	TRBJ2-7	TGTGCCAGCAGTACCACTAGCGGGGTATTTTACGAGCAGTACTTC	CASSTTSGVFYEQYF
.	15	TRBV2	.	TRBJ1-1	TGTGCCAGCCGTCAATCGGGAGGAGTGAACACTGAAGCTTTCTTT	CASRQSGGVNTEAFF
few	14	TRBV7-9	.	TRBJ2-7	TGTGCCAGCAGCTGGATGGATCCAACTTACGAGCAGTACTTC	CASSWMDPTYEQYF
many	16	TRBV12-3/TRBV12-4	.	TRBJ2-7	TGTGCCAGCAGTCCGGGGGACGTCCAATTTATCTACGAGCAGTACTTC	CASSPGDVQFIYEQYF
.	18	TRBV15	TRBD1	TRBJ2-6	TGTGCCACCAGCAGAGTTGCAGGGGGATCTACTGGGGCCAACGTCCTGACTTTC	CATSRVAGGSTGANVLTF
.	16	TRBV7-2	TRBD1	TRBJ2-5	TGTGCCAGCAGCTTAGGGAGACAGGGGGGTCGGGAGACCCAGTACTTC	CASSLGRQGGRETQYF
few	13	TRBV2	.	TRBJ1-4	TGTGCCAGCAGTTCACAGCTTAATGAAAAACTGTTTTTT	CASSSQLNEKLFF
few	14	TRBV4-3	.	TRBJ2-1	TGCGCCAGCAGCCAAGACATTGGGGATCGGAAGCAGTTCTTC	CASSQDIGDRKQFF
many	16	TRBV20-1	.	TRBJ2-7	TGCAGTGCTAGAGTCCCCCGGCAGGGACTTGCCTACGAGCAGTACTTC	CSARVPRQGLAYEQYF
few	12	TRBV7-2	.	TRBJ2-1	TGTGCCAGCAGCTTCAGCGGGCTAGAGCAGTTCTTC	CASSFSGLEQFF
few	16	TRBV4-1	TRBD1	TRBJ2-1	TGCGCCAGCAGCCCGACGCCGGGACAGGGGCCCAATGAGCAGTTCTTC	CASSPTPGQGPNEQFF
.	15	TRBV5-1	.	TRBJ1-6	TGCGCCAGCAGCTCGAAGGGTTTTGGGGATTCACCCCTCCACTTT	CASSSKGFGDSPLHF
.	16	TRBV5-5	TRBD1	TRBJ1-1	TGTGCCAGCAGCTTGGAGGCAGGGGGCTGGGTCACTGAAGCTTTCTTT	CASSLEAGGWVTEAFF
many	15	TRBV20-1	TRBD1	TRBJ2-5	TGCAGTGCTAGAGATCGGACAGGGCTGAGGGAGACCCAGTACTTC	CSARDRTGLRETQYF
many	15	TRBV6-2/TRBV6-3	TRBD2	TRBJ2-1	TGTGCCAGCAGTTACTGGCTAGCGGCCAGGAATGAGCAGTTCTTC	CASSYWLAARNEQFF
many	12	TRBV29-1	.	TRBJ2-1	TGCAGCGTTGAAGGCAGGGACAATGAGCAGTTCTTC	CSVEGRDNEQFF
many	15	TRBV5-1	TRBD2	TRBJ2-1	TGCGCCAGCAGCTTGTGGGAGGGCTCAGGGAATGAGCAGTTCTTC	CASSLWEGSGNEQFF
many	14	TRBV3-1	.	TRBJ1-6	TGTGCCAGCAGCCAAGCAGGGGATAATTCACCCCTCCACTTT	CASSQAGDNSPLHF
few	16	TRBV5-1	TRBD1	TRBJ1-6	TGCGCCAGCAGCAAAGACGGACAGGGCGGTAATTCACCCCTCCACTTT	CASSKDGQGGNSPLHF
many	15	TRBV12-3/TRBV12-4	TRBD2	TRBJ2-1	TGTGCCAGCACGAAATCTAGCGGGAGAGGCAATGAGCAGTTCTTC	CASTKSSGRGNEQFF
.	13	TRBV7-2	.	TRBJ1-5	TGTGCCAGCAGCTACCGCGACGATCAGCCCCAGCATTTT	CASSYRDDQPQHF
.	16	TRBV6-2/TRBV6-3	.	TRBJ2-7	TGTGCCAGCACCCTCCAGAGGCGATTGAGCTCCTACGAGCAGTACTTC	CASTLQRRLSSYEQYF
.	14	TRBV2	.	TRBJ2-1	TGTGCCAGCAGTCGCGATCCTTCTGGGTATGAGCAGTTCTTC	CASSRDPSGYEQFF
many	13	TRBV3-1	.	TRBJ1-5	TGTGCCAGCAGCCAAGGGACCGAATCGCCCCAGCATTTT	CASSQGTESPQHF
.	17	TRBV11-2	TRBD1	TRBJ2-1	TGTGCCAGCAGCTCTACCCGGGACAGGTTATTGTCCGGTTCGCCGTTCTTC	CASSSTRDRLLSGSPFF
few	16	TRBV15	TRBD1	TRBJ2-1	TGTGCCACCAGCAGACCAGGACAGGGGGCGGGTAATGAGCAGTTCTTC	CATSRPGQGAGNEQFF
.	12	TRBV20-1	.	TRBJ2-7	TGCAGTGCTAACTCAGGGGCCTACGAGCAGTACTTC	CSANSGAYEQYF
many	15	TRBV2	TRBD2	TRBJ2-1	TGTGCCAGCAGTGGGGGGAGCGGGGGCTACAATGAGCAGTTCTTC	CASSGGSGGYNEQFF
few	12	TRBV7-8	.	TRBJ1-2	TGTGCCAGCAGTGGGGGGGACTATGGCTACACCTTC	CASSGGDYGYTF
many	13	TRBV28	TRBD1	TRBJ1-2	TGTGCCAGCCTACAGGGGGAGTCTTATGGCTACACCTTC	CASLQGESYGYTF
.	15	TRBV5-6	TRBD2	TRBJ2-4	TGTGCCAGCAGCTTTATCGTAGCGGGAGGGGACATTCAGTACTTC	CASSFIVAGGDIQYF
few	17	TRBV3-1	TRBD1	TRBJ2-6	TGTGCCAGCAGCTCGACAGGGGGCGCAGTTGGGGCCAACGTCCTGACTTTC	CASSSTGGAVGANVLTF
few	13	TRBV7-2	.	TRBJ1-2	TGTGCCAGCAGCTTAGATGGGGCAGGCGGCTACACCTTC	CASSLDGAGGYTF
few	13	TRBV3-1	.	TRBJ2-7	TGTGCCAGCAGCCAAGGGCAAACCTACGAGCAGTACTTC	CASSQGQTYEQYF
few	17	TRBV7-2	.	TRBJ2-1	TGTGCCAGCACCCCGCGTATGGACAGACCCTCCTACAATGAGCAGTTCTTC	CASTPRMDRPSYNEQFF
.	12	TRBV20-1	.	TRBJ1-6	TGCAGTGCTGAAACAGGGAATTCACCCCTCCACTTT	CSAETGNSPLHF
many	12	TRBV20-1	.	TRBJ2-7	TGCAGTGCTAGAGAATGGGATTACGAGCAGTACTTC	CSAREWDYEQYF
.	16	TRBV5-5	.	TRBJ2-5	TGTGCCAGCAGCTTAGCTTTGACCCTCGGGCAAGAGACCCAGTACTTC	CASSLALTLGQETQYF
many	15	TRBV29-1	TRBD1	TRBJ2-1	TGCAGCGTGGGGGGCGGACAGGGGACCTACAATGAGCAGTTCTTC	CSVGGGQGTYNEQFF
few	16	TRBV3-1	TRBD2	TRBJ2-1	TGTGCCAGCAGCCGAATAGCGGGAAGCTTCTACAATGAGCAGTTCTTC	CASSRIAGSFYNEQFF
few	15	TRBV4-3	TRBD1	TRBJ1-1	TGCGCCAGCAGCCAAGCGGTAGGGGGCGGCACTGAAGCTTTCTTT	CASSQAVGGGTEAFF
.	15	TRBV20-1	TRBD2	TRBJ2-7	TGCGGTGTTCAAAGGGGACTAGCGGGTGACTACGAGCAGTACTTC	CGVQRGLAGDYEQYF
many	13	TRBV9	.	TRBJ1-1	TGTGCCAGCAGCGGGGGGTTTGACACTGAAGCTTTCTTT	CASSGGFDTEAFF
many	17	TRBV7-9	.	TRBJ2-2	TGTGCCAGCAGCCCCCTTCAGGGGTGGGCGAACACCGGGGAGCTGTTTTTT	CASSPLQGWANTGELFF